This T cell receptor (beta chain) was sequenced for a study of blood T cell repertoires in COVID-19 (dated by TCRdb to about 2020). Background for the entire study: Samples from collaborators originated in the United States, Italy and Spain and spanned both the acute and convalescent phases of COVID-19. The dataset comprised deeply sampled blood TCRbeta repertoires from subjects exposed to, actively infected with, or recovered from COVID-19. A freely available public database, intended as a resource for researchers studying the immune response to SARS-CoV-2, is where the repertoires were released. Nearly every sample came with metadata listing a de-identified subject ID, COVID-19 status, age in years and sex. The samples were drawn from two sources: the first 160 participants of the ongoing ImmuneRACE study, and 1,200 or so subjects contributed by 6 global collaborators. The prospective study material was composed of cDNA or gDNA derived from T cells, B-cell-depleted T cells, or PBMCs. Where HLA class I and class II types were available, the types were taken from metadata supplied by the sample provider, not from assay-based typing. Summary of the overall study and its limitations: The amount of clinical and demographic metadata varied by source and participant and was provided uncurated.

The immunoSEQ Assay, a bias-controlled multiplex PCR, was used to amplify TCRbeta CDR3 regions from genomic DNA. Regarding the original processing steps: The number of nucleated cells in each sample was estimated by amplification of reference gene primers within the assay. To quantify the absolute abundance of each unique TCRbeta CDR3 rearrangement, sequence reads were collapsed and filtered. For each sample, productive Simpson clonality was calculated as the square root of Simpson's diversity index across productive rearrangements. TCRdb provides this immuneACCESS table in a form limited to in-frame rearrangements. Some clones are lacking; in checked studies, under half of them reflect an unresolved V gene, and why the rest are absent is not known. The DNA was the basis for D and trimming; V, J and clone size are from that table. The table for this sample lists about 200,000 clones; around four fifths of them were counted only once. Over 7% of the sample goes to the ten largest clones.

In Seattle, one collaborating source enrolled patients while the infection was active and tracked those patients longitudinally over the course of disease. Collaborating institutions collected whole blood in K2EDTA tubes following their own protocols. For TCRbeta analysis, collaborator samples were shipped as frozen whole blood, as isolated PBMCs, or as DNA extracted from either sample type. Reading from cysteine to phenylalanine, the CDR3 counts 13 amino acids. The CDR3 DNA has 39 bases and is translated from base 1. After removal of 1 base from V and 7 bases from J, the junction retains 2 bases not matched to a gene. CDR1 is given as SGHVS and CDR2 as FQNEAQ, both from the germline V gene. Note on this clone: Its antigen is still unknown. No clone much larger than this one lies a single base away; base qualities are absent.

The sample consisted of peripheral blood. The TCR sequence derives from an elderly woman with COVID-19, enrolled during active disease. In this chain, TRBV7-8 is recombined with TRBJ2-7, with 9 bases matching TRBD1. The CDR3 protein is CASSLDRGREQYF. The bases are TGTGCCAGCAGCTTAGACAGGGGGCGTGAGCAGTACTTC.